Shown below are 25 T cell receptor beta chains from a single sample sequenced in a study of T-cell reconstitution after alpha-beta-depleted transplantation in children. Unique molecular identifiers were used in preparing the TCRbeta library. MiXCR was run by TCRdb on the PCR reads, yielding one entry per CDR3 protein. This sample has 900,000 or so distinct CDR3 sequences, with roughly 16% found just once. The sample in question was PBMCs, mostly from graft donor cells, obtained 360 days after TCRalphabeta/CD19-depleted stem cell transplant. These receptors were collected from a male patient under 18 who had a stem cell transplant for acute lymphoblastic leukemia, so the T cells may come from the graft donor.

The chain combines TRBV4-1 with TRBJ2-4; 7 bases are a match to TRBD1. V gave up 4 bases and J gave up 2 bases; unmatched junction bases: 17. CDR3 size: 19 residues. The germline V gene encodes CDR1 MGHRA and CDR2 YSYEKL. CDR3: CASSRLTTGTANPKNIQYF. In DNA, the CDR3 is TGCGCCAGCAGCCGCCTAACGACAGGGACGGCTAACCCCAAAAACATTCAGTACTTC.

This clonotype was seen many times. The chain is built from TRBV5-6 and TRBJ2-5; D is possibly TRBD1 or TRBD2 (5 bases each). The V end was cut by 5 bases, the J end by 4 bases, with 15 bases between. The CDR3 length is 14 residues. Germline assignment: CDR1 SGHDT and CDR2 YYEEEE. The CDR3 nucleotides are TGTGCCAGCAGTGGGGACCGTTCGGGAGAGACCCAGTACTTC. Protein: CASSGDRSGETQYF.

The chain has TRBV3-1 and TRBJ1-5, with TRBD1 identical over 8 bases. Germline trimming cut 0 bases from V and 4 bases from J; bases unmatched to any gene: 8. Germline V gene lookup returns CDR1 LGHDT and CDR2 YNNKEL (reference sequence). This CDR3 has 17 amino acids. The CDR3: CASSQDLRTGLNQPQHF. The CDR3 DNA reads TGTGCCAGCAGCCAAGATCTCCGGACAGGGCTTAATCAGCCCCAGCATTTT. Drawing the rest from reference TRBV3-1 and TRBJ1-5, the complete variable domain is DTAVSQTPKYLVTQMGNDKSIKCEQNLGHDTMYWYKQDSKKFLKIMFSYNNKELIINETVPNRFSPKSPDKAHLNLHINSLELGDSAVYFCASSQDLRTGLNQPQHFGDGTRLSIL.

This clonotype has just a few counts. The chain combines TRBV20-1 with TRBJ1-1, with TRBD1 matching 7 bases. The V gene end was trimmed by 5 bases and the J gene end by 1 base; junction bases not matched to a gene: 7. CDR1 DFQATT and CDR2 SNEGSKA come from the germline V gene (reference sequence). The CDR3 length is 14 residues. The CDR3 DNA follows: TGCAGTGCTTACCGACAGGGAGCGAACACTGAAGCTTTCTTT. Translating it yields CSAYRQGANTEAFF.

The chain recombines TRBV7-9 with TRBJ2-1; D is unclear. Germline V gives CDR1 SEHNR, CDR2 FQNEAQ (reference sequence). The germline V and J ends were trimmed by 3 bases and 7 bases, with 16 bases remaining between them. CDR3 length: 15 amino acids. In nucleotides, the CDR3 is TGTGCCAGCAGCTTTAGTGGGATTAGTATAAATGAGCAGTTCTTC. Protein: CASSFSGISINEQFF.

In its sample, this clonotype was seen many times. The chain combines TRBV5-1 with TRBJ2-1; 9 nucleotides align to TRBD2. J gave up 0 bases and V 4 bases, and 5 bases lay outside the gene matches. The length of the CDR3 is 16 residues. Germline-derived CDR1 and CDR2 are SGHRS and YFSETQ. The CDR3 DNA follows: TGCGCCAGCAGCATGGGACTAGCCCCCTCCTACAATGAGCAGTTCTTC. Its protein is CASSMGLAPSYNEQFF.

This chain joins TRBV20-1 and TRBJ1-2; 8 bases map to TRBD1. Germline V CDR1 and CDR2: DFQATT, SNEGSKA (reference sequence). V shed 2 bases, J shed 8 bases, and the junction held 13 bases outside the gene matches. The CDR3 contains 15 residues. The DNA for the CDR3 is TGCAGTGCTAGAAAGGGACAGGAAGTAGCAGGGGGCTACACCTTC. It specifies CSARKGQEVAGGYTF.

Only a few counts were recorded for this clonotype. CDR3 DNA: TGTGCCAGCAGCTTTGAAGGGGACACAGATACGCAGTATTTT. This translates into CASSFEGDTDTQYF. The J gene is TRBJ2-3, the V gene TRBV7-3; possible D gene TRBD1, 5 bases. The V end lost 3 bases, the J end lost 2 bases, and 9 bases lay between the germline ends. Germline V lookup: CDR1 SGHTA, CDR2 FQGTGA. This CDR3 is built from 14 residues.

This clonotype was detected only a few times. The chain employs TRBV20-1 and TRBJ2-3, with D possibly called TRBD1 or TRBD2 (5 bases each). This CDR3 comprises 15 residues. V was cut by 3 bases and J by 1 base, with 14 bases left in between. Germline CDR1 is DFQATT and CDR2 is SNEGSKA (reference sequence). CDR3 amino acids: CSARGTLAGTDTQYF. Written as DNA, the CDR3 is TGCAGTGCTAGGGGGACCCTTGCGGGCACAGATACGCAGTATTTT.

This clonotype was counted between two and nine times. The gene calls are TRBV20-1 and TRBJ2-2, with D perhaps matching TRBD1 (6 bases). CDR1 DFQATT and CDR2 SNEGSKA come from the germline V gene (reference sequence). The V gene lost 3 bases and the J gene lost 6 bases, with 14 bases spanning the gap. The CDR3 runs to 14 residues. CDR3 nucleotide sequence: TGCAGTGCTAGGAGAACGAAGGGGGCCGGGGAGCTGTTTTTT. Its translation is CSARRTKGAGELFF.

This clonotype occurred a few times. This chain connects TRBV5-1 to TRBJ2-1; D possibly uses TRBD1 or TRBD2 (5 bases each). The V gene's germline CDR1 is SGHRS and CDR2 YFSETQ. The CDR3 sequence is 15 residues long. V lost 0 bases, J lost 9 bases, and 16 bases lay in between. The CDR3: CASSLAGAQTGEQFF. CDR3 bases: TGCGCCAGCAGCTTGGCCGGGGCGCAAACTGGTGAGCAGTTCTTC.

This clonotype was recorded many times. J is TRBJ1-3 and V is TRBV18; TRBD1 is a possible D gene (5 bases). This CDR3 is built from 16 residues. V dropped 3 bases and J dropped 0 bases, with 12 bases sitting between them. Germline values: CDR1 KGHSH, CDR2 LQKENI. CDR3 DNA sequence: TGTGCCAGCTCACCCCTGGACACGAGCTCTGGAAACACCATATATTTT. It translates to CASSPLDTSSGNTIYF.

This clonotype was seen more than once but under ten times. V and J are TRBV5-4 and TRBJ2-2; D gene uncertain. V shed 4 bases and J shed 4 bases, with 8 bases lying between them. The CDR3 sequence is 13 residues long. Germline values: CDR1 SGHNT, CDR2 YYREEE (reference sequence). The CDR3 sequence: CASSPETTGELFF. The CDR3 DNA reads TGTGCCAGCAGCCCCGAGACCACCGGGGAGCTGTTTTTT.

This clonotype was detected a few times. The chain is built from TRBV11-2 and TRBJ2-3; D ambiguous. Looked up from germline, CDR1 is SGHAT and CDR2 is FQNNGV. Trimming removed 5 bases at V and 1 base at J, with 13 bases between. The CDR3 consists of 15 residues. CDR3 in amino acids: CASSLSPSGTDTQYF. The CDR3 DNA follows: TGTGCCAGCAGCCTATCGCCGAGCGGCACAGATACGCAGTATTTT.

With respect to this clonotype: Because the CDR3's place on the DNA is in doubt, the DNA is left out and the CDR3 is given as listed by TCRdb. The V gene is TRBV5-1, the J gene TRBJ2-3; TRBD2 reflects the table's D call only, with no check against the DNA. Germline V gene data show CDR1 as SGHRS and CDR2 as YFSETQ. The CDR3 has 15 amino acids, counting both end residues. CDR3 region: CASSLWASGTDTHYF.

This clonotype was detected many times. The chain links TRBV29-1 to TRBJ2-7, with no clear D. The CDR3 extends over 16 amino acids. CDR1 and CDR2 (germline): SQVTM, ANQGSEA. V was pared by 5 bases and J by 2 bases, with 22 bases between. CDR3 amino acids: CSVRGPSTALAYEQYF. In DNA, the CDR3 is TGCAGCGTTCGTGGACCCTCGACGGCCTTGGCCTACGAGCAGTACTTC.

There are many counts of this clonotype. The gene calls are TRBV28 and TRBJ2-3; no clear D gene. The V and J ends lost 8 bases and 3 bases respectively, with 30 bases between them. CDR1 is MDHEN, CDR2 SYDVKM, per germline. The length of the CDR3 is 19 residues. CDR3 DNA: TGTGCCAGCGAAGCCTCGGAGCCTTTCCGGGCCCTTCAAACAGATACGCAGTATTTT. Protein product: CASEASEPFRALQTDTQYF.

The J gene is TRBJ2-3, the V gene TRBV10-3; 8 nucleotides align to TRBD1. CDR3 length: 17 residues. Germline V gives CDR1 ENHRY, CDR2 SYGVKD. Trimming cost V 0 bases and J 4 bases; bases outside gene matches: 9. CDR3 DNA: TGTGCCATCAGTGAGTCACGATGGGACAGGAACGCAGATACGCAGTATTTT. Translated: CAISESRWDRNADTQYF.

This clonotype was seen a handful of times. The chain employs TRBV12-3 or TRBV12-4 and TRBJ1-1; D unclear. Trimming removed 3 bases at V and 0 bases at J, with 8 bases between. There are 14 residues in the CDR3. The CDR3 region is CASSFLLMNTEAFF. DNA for the CDR3: TGTGCCAGCAGTTTTCTGTTAATGAACACTGAAGCTTTCTTT.

This clonotype has just a few counts. V and J are TRBV5-1 and TRBJ1-2; D unclear. V shed 3 bases and J shed 2 bases, with 17 bases lying between them. CDR3 length equals 16 residues. CDR1 is SGHRS and CDR2 is YFSETQ in the germline V gene. CDR3 DNA: TGCGCCAGCAGCTCGAGCGGACTCCTGAGGAACTATGGCTACACCTTC. Residues: CASSSSGLLRNYGYTF.

The rearrangement links TRBV5-1 to TRBJ2-2; D uncertain. Trimming took off 0 bases at V and 0 bases at J, with 6 bases between the two ends. CDR3 length equals 15 residues. The germline gives CDR1 SGHRS, CDR2 YFSETQ. The CDR3 spells CASSLDPANTGELFF. For the CDR3, the DNA is TGCGCCAGCAGCTTGGACCCAGCGAACACCGGGGAGCTGTTTTTT.

V gene TRBV6-5 combines with J gene TRBJ2-3; D not resolved. The CDR3 runs 18 residues. Trimming stripped 6 bases from V and 0 bases from J, with 22 bases between. Germline assignment: CDR1 MNHEY and CDR2 SVGAGI. DNA of the CDR3: TGTGCCAGCAGCTTAACCATCTTTAAGCTATCTAGCACAGATACGCAGTATTTT. Translation gives CASSLTIFKLSSTDTQYF.

This clonotype was recorded at least ten times. The chain has TRBV5-1 and TRBJ2-7, with D possibly TRBD2 on 6 matching bases. The V gene lost 2 bases and the J gene lost 0 bases, with 12 bases spanning the gap. Germline V CDR1 and CDR2: SGHRS, YFSETQ. CDR3 length: 15 amino acids. The CDR3 loop is CASSFGSGHSYEQYF. The CDR3 nucleotides are TGCGCCAGCAGCTTTGGGAGCGGGCACTCCTACGAGCAGTACTTC. The full variable domain, completed using reference TRBV5-1 and TRBJ2-7, is KAGVTQTPRYLIKTRGQQVTLSCSPISGHRSVSWYQQTPGQGLQFLFEYFSETQRNKGNFPGRFSGRQFSNSRSEMNVSTLELGDSALYLCASSFGSGHSYEQYFGPGTRLTVT.

The chain uses TRBV29-1 and TRBJ2-1; D is undetermined. The CDR3 totals 19 residues. The germline CDR1 and CDR2 sequences are SQVTM and ANQGSEA. Trimming removed 1 base at V and 4 bases at J, with 26 bases between. The chain's CDR3 is CSVEVPGQHRPMGYNEQFF. In DNA form, the CDR3 reads TGCAGCGTTGAAGTCCCTGGCCAACACCGGCCCATGGGATACAATGAGCAGTTCTTC.

The rearrangement links TRBV29-1 to TRBJ2-5, with D perhaps TRBD1 or TRBD2 (5 bases each). V lost 6 bases and J lost 2, with 16 bases in between. This CDR3 is built from 14 residues. Germline lookup yields CDR1 SQVTM and CDR2 ANQGSEA. The CDR3 DNA is TGCAGCGTACGCTTCACGGGGCCGCAAGAGACCCAGTACTTC. Protein: CSVRFTGPQETQYF.